These 17 T cell receptor beta chains were all obtained from the same sample, sequenced in a study of cytomegalovirus exposure and HLA in healthy donors. The PCR ran on 60 Vbeta and 13 Jbeta primers. The table came from immunoSEQ multiplex PCR; TCRdb's copy has only in-frame clones and leaves some out. The sample carries around 190,000 clones, more than 65% recorded once. The sample consisted of PBMCs. These TCRs come from a woman aged 50 to 65 in good health and CMV-seronegative.

The CDR3 region has the DNA TGTGCCAGTTCGTGGAGCCACGGCTCCTACGAGCAGTACTTC. This encodes CASSWSHGSYEQYF. The chain carries TRBV7-3 and TRBJ2-7; D remains ambiguous. Per the germline V gene, CDR1 is SGHTA and CDR2 is FQGTGA. Trimming left V 9 bases short and J 0 bases short, with 15 bases between. The CDR3 runs 14 residues.

The chain links TRBV10-3 to TRBJ2-6, with 9 bases that match TRBD1. The CDR3 length is 17 residues. V lost 10 bases, J lost 4 bases, and 14 bases stayed unmatched. CDR1 and CDR2 (germline): ENHRY, SYGVKD. The CDR3 here is CATTGTGILTGANVLTF. CDR3 nucleotides: TGTGCCACTACCGGGACAGGGATTCTAACGGGGGCCAACGTCCTGACTTTC.

The chain recombines TRBV2 with TRBJ1-3; 7 nucleotides agree with TRBD1. In germline, CDR1 is SNHLY, CDR2 FYNNEI. The CDR3 is 16 residues long. V shed 6 bases and J 0 bases; nucleotides not matched to a gene: 8. CDR3 protein: CASRTGTALSGNTIYF. CDR3 nucleotides: TGTGCCAGCAGGACAGGGACGGCTCTCTCTGGAAACACCATATATTTT. Full variable domain (remainder filled in from reference TRBV2 and TRBJ1-3): EPEVTQTPSHQVTQMGQEVILRCVPISNHLYFYWYRQILGQKVEFLVSFYNNEISEKSEIFDDQFSVERPDGSNFTLKIRSTKLEDSAMYFCASRTGTALSGNTIYFGEGSWLTVV.

V and J are TRBV11-2 and TRBJ2-2; TRBD2 agrees at 10 bases. Germline-derived CDR1 and CDR2 are SGHAT and FQNNGV. CDR3 length equals 16 residues. Trimming at V came to 1 base and at J to 7 bases, leaving 6 bases not matched to a gene. The CDR3 DNA follows: TGTGCCAGCAGCTTAGGCCTAGCGGGAGTTAGCGGGGAGCTGTTTTTT. Its translation: CASSLGLAGVSGELFF.

This clone was counted only a few times. The rearrangement uses TRBV4-3 and TRBJ2-2; 11 bases are a match to TRBD2. Looked up from germline, CDR1 is LGHNA and CDR2 is YSLEER. The V segment lost 1 base and the J segment 7 bases; nucleotides outside the gene matches: 8. This CDR3 is 17 amino acids long. CDR3 nucleotide sequence: TGCGCCAGCAGCCAAGCCCCTAGCGGGGGGATCATCGGGGAGCTGTTTTTT. This translates into CASSQAPSGGIIGELFF.

This chain links TRBV29-1 with TRBJ1-2; no reliable D call. Germline V gene sequence: CDR1 SQVTM, CDR2 ANQGSEA. The V end lost 5 bases, the J end lost 8 bases, and 21 bases lay between the germline ends. This CDR3 contains 14 residues. The CDR3 DNA is TGCAGCGTTAGCCCCACTTCCCGAGGTTGGGGCTACACCTTC. It yields the protein CSVSPTSRGWGYTF.

This clone was recorded a few times. The genes are TRBV9 and TRBJ2-5, with a possible D match to TRBD2 (6 bases). CDR1 is SGDLS and CDR2 is YYNGEE in the germline V gene. The CDR3 length is 14 residues. Trimming cost V 0 bases and J 7 bases, with 13 bases left between them. The CDR3 loop reads CASSVVGEGGTQYF. The CDR3 nucleotides read TGTGCCAGCAGCGTAGTTGGAGAGGGAGGGACCCAGTACTTC. Together with reference TRBV9 and TRBJ2-5, the CDR3 gives the full variable domain: DSGVTQTPKHLITATGQRVTLRCSPRSGDLSVYWYQQSLDQGLQFLIQYYNGEERAKGNILERFSAQQFPDLHSELNLSSLELGDSALYFCASSVVGEGGTQYFGPGTRLLVL.

The CDR3 DNA sequence: TGCGCCAGCCGTGACACCAACAATGAGCAGTTCTTC. It yields the protein CASRDTNNEQFF. The chain carries TRBV5-1 and TRBJ2-1, with D hard to call. The CDR3 spans 12 residues. V was pared by 7 bases and J by 5 bases, with 10 bases between. Germline V gene data show CDR1 as SGHRS and CDR2 as YFSETQ.

This clone showed up just once. The genes are TRBV5-6 and TRBJ2-1; 9 bases fit TRBD1. Germline values: CDR1 SGHDT, CDR2 YYEEEE. CDR3 length: 15 residues. The junction had 5 bases not matched to a gene; V was cut back by 4 bases and J by 3 bases. The CDR3 region has the DNA TGTGCCAGCAGCATGGGACAGGGAAGCTACAATGAGCAGTTCTTC. Amino acid sequence: CASSMGQGSYNEQFF. Looking up the rest from reference TRBV5-6 and TRBJ2-1 gives the full variable domain: DAGVTQSPTHLIKTRGQQVTLRCSPKSGHDTVSWYQQALGQGPQFIFQYYEEEERQRGNFPDRFSGHQFPNYSSELNVNALLLGDSALYLCASSMGQGSYNEQFFGPGTRLTVL.

In this sample, this clone turned up a few times. This chain joins TRBV4-2 and TRBJ2-5; tentatively, D is TRBD1 or TRBD2 (10 bases each). This CDR3 contains 22 residues. The germline V gene encodes CDR1 LGHNA and CDR2 YNFKEQ. V lost 3 bases and J lost 1, with 33 bases in between. DNA for the CDR3: TGTGCCAGCAGCCAGGACTCGGGGGGGGACAGGGGTATAGCGGGGGGCCAAGAGACCCAGTACTTC. It specifies CASSQDSGGDRGIAGGQETQYF.

The chain uses TRBV6-5 and TRBJ1-4; perhaps TRBD1 as D (6 bases). V was clipped by 5 bases and J by 5 bases, with 15 bases between them. Germline V gene sequence: CDR1 MNHEY, CDR2 SVGAGI. This CDR3 contains 15 residues. The CDR3 sequence: CASSTSGTFNEKLFF. Written as DNA, the CDR3 is TGTGCCAGCAGTACTTCCGGGACATTCAATGAAAAACTGTTTTTT.

V and J are TRBV7-3 and TRBJ2-1, with 7 bases fitting TRBD1. Germline trimming cut 4 bases from V and 7 bases from J; bases unmatched to any gene: 16. CDR1 and CDR2 (germline): SGHTA, FQGTGA. This CDR3 region has 17 residues. In nucleotides, the CDR3 is TGTGCCAGCAGCTCCAGGTTCGTAGGGGGCGGTCAAAATGAGCAGTTCTTC. Protein product: CASSSRFVGGGQNEQFF.

A note on this clone: In the same sample, other DNA sequences code for this CDR3. The chain recombines TRBV5-1 with TRBJ2-5, with 9 bases matching TRBD2. Germline CDR1 is SGHRS and CDR2 is YFSETQ. The CDR3 runs to 13 residues. The trim removed 2 bases at V and 5 bases at J, leaving 1 base unmatched. CDR3 sequence: CASSFSGGETQYF. The CDR3, as DNA: TGCGCCAGCAGCTTCAGCGGGGGGGAGACCCAGTACTTC.

This clone appeared a single time. This chain links TRBV30 with TRBJ1-4; possible D gene TRBD1, 5 bases. Trimming removed 1 base from V and 4 bases from J, with 7 bases in between. The CDR3 spans 13 residues. The V gene's germline CDR1 is GTSNPN and CDR2 SVGIG (reference sequence). The DNA for the CDR3 is TGTGCCTGGAGTGGGGGACTTAATGAAAAACTGTTTTTT. This encodes CAWSGGLNEKLFF.

V gene TRBV28 combines with J gene TRBJ2-5, with a weak D call TRBD2 (6 bases). The CDR3 loop spans 16 amino acids. Trimming left V 4 bases short and J 5 bases short, with 20 bases between. Germline-derived CDR1 and CDR2 are MDHEN and SYDVKM. Written as DNA, the CDR3 is TGTGCCAGCAGTTCACCGTATGGGGTCCGGGGGGAGACCCAGTACTTC. Translated, it gives CASSSPYGVRGETQYF.

The J gene is TRBJ2-5, the V gene TRBV27, with D unclear. The DNA end lines up better with TRBJ2-7; the J call may be wrong. The CDR3 is made up of 17 amino acids. Germline loops: CDR1 MNHEY, CDR2 SMNVEV (reference sequence). CDR3 in amino acids: CASSLSHRALSSYEQYF. CDR3 coding DNA: TGTGCCAGCAGTTTATCCCACAGAGCCTTGAGCTCCTACGAGCAGTACTTC.

The sample holds a few counts of this clone. This chain uses TRBV7-9 with TRBJ2-7, with TRBD1 identical over 7 bases. This CDR3 spans 13 amino acids. The germline V gene encodes CDR1 SEHNR and CDR2 FQNEAQ (reference sequence). With V trimmed by 7 bases and J by 7 bases, 10 bases remained unmatched. CDR3 sequence reads: CASTRTGDSEQYF. CDR3 nucleotide sequence: TGTGCCAGCACCAGGACAGGCGATTCGGAGCAGTACTTC.